This T cell receptor beta chain was sequenced during a study of shared clonotypes between healthy human individuals. General study results and limits: A small donor pool kept down the genetic and exposure-history diversity that was represented. Naive CD4 clonotypes were shared across a few donors at around 5%.

To note about this clone: Its target is unknown.

Samples underwent the assay at deep level. Clones were sequenced by immunoSEQ multiplex PCR, and TCRdb holds only the in-frame ones, with some missing. The sample carries some 1.5 million clones, approximately 96% recorded once. Per germline, CDR1 ENHRY and CDR2 SYGVKD. Trimming removed 6 bases from V and 4 bases from J; junction bases left unmatched: 14. This CDR3 comprises 16 residues. Sequencing used naive CD4+ T cells sorted from blood. Subset denoted: CD45RA+ positively selected. The J gene is TRBJ2-7, the V gene TRBV10-3; TRBD2 matches at 8 bases. The receptor comes from a man between 25 and 39 years old in good health. The CDR3: CAIRLAGTRICYEQYF. CDR3 nucleotides: TGTGCCATCAGGCTTGCCGGGACTAGAATTTGTTACGAGCAGTACTTC.